These 5 T cell receptor beta chains originate from one sample sequenced in a study of Graves' ophthalmopathy and Graves' hyperthyroidism. The TCR beta CDR3 regions underwent amplification from RNA transcripts. Scientists carried out first-round RT-PCR using HTBI primers and then a second-round multiplex PCR. MiXCR was run by TCRdb on the multiplex PCR reads, yielding one entry per CDR3 protein. The sample lists 560,000 or so distinct CDR3 sequences, just under 40% occurring once. Sequenced sample: peripheral blood or thyroid tissue (not recorded which). The receptors originated from an adult man with Graves' hyperthyroidism.

The chain couples TRBV7-9 to TRBJ2-7; the match to TRBD1 covers 9 bases. V shed 3 bases, J shed 7 bases, and the junction held 10 bases outside the gene matches. This CDR3 contains 15 residues. Germline assignment: CDR1 SEHNR and CDR2 FQNEAQ (reference sequence). CDR3 nucleotide sequence: TGTGCCAGCAGCTTCCGGGACAGGGAAGATCGGGAGCAGTACTTC. It yields the protein CASSFRDREDREQYF.

The chain employs TRBV2 and TRBJ1-1; D ambiguous. V dropped 5 bases and J dropped 3 bases, with 13 bases sitting between them. This CDR3 is 14 amino acids long. In germline, CDR1 is SNHLY, CDR2 FYNNEI. Here the CDR3 reads CASSTIRGDTEAFF. In DNA form, the CDR3 reads TGTGCCAGCAGTACGATCAGAGGCGACACTGAAGCTTTCTTT.

J is TRBJ1-1 and V is TRBV6-6; D perhaps matches TRBD1 (6 bases). The CDR3 totals 18 residues. V was cut by 5 bases and J by 1 base, with 23 bases left in between. Germline CDR1 reads MNHNY; CDR2 reads SVGAGI (reference sequence). The CDR3 nucleotides read TGTGCCAGCAGTCTAAATACTGCCGCGGGGGCGCCGAACACTGAAGCTTTCTTT. It is translated as CASSLNTAAGAPNTEAFF.

On this clonotype itself: A much larger clone lies a single base off, so this may be a read error. The chain combines TRBV7-9 with TRBJ2-5; 7 bases map to TRBD1. The CDR3 extends over 14 amino acids. Germline assignment: CDR1 SEHNR and CDR2 FQNEAQ (reference sequence). CDR3 bases: TGTGCCAGCGGCTTAGGACAGGACCAAGAGACCCAGTACTTC. This gives the protein CASGLGQDQETQYF.

This clonotype was detected only a few times. This sequence joins TRBV4-1 and TRBJ1-2, with TRBD1 as a possible D gene (6 bases). CDR3 length equals 15 residues. V was pared by 2 bases and J by 3 bases, with 13 bases between. Germline V lookup: CDR1 MGHRA, CDR2 YSYEKL. The CDR3 reads CASSQQLTGYYGYTF. The CDR3 nucleotides read TGCGCCAGCAGCCAACAATTAACAGGGTACTATGGCTACACCTTC.